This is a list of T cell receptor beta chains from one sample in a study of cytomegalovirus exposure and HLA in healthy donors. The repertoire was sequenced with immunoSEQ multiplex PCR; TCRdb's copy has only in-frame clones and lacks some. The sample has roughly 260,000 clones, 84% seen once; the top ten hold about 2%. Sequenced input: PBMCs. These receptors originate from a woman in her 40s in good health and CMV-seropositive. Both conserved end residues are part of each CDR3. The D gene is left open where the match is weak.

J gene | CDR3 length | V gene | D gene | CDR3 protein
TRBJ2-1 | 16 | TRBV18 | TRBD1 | CASSPPRGQGDNEQFF
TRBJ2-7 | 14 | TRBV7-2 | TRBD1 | CASSLGQGAYEQYF
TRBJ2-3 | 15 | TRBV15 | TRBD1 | CATSARTGGSDTQYF
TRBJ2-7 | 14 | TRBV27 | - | CASSSNRVFYEQYF
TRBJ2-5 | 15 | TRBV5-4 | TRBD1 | CASSPGTGSGETQYF
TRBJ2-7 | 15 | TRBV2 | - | CASSQKLGVRDEQYF
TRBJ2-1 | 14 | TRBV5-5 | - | CASSFTSSYNEQFF
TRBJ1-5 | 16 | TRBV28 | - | CASSSPAGVSNQPQHF
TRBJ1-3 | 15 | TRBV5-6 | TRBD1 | CASSSRQGSGNTIYF
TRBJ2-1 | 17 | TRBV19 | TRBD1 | CASSIDRGGAAYNEQFF
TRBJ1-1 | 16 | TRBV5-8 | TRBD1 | CASSLVPHRGLTEAFF
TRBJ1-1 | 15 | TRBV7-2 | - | CASSLVAGVDTEAFF
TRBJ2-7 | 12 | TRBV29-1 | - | CSVGGLSYEQYF
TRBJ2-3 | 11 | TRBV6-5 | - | CASSEQDTQYF
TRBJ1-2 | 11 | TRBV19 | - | CASSSQYGYTF
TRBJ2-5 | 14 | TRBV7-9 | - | CASSFRGTQETQYF
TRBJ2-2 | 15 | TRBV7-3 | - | CASSRRGPHTGELFF
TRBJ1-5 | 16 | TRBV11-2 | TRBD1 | CASSPPSGGGNQPQHF
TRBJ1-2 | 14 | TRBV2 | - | CASTPPRANYGYTF
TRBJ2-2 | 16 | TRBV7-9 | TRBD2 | CASSFPGLAGTGELFF
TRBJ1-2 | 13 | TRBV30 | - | CAWSVQTNYGYTF
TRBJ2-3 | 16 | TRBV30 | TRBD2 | CAWSVGASGDTDTQYF
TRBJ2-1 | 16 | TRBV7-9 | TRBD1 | CSSSLAGGTGGNEQFF
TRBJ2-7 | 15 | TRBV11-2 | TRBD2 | CASSLVNSGGYEQYF
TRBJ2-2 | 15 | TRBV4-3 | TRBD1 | CASSQGDRATGELFF
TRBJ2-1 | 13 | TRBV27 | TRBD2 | CASSSSGRNEQFF
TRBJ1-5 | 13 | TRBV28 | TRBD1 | CASTMGQAQPQHF
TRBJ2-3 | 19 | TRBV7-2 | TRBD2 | CASTLSPGLAGGPVDTQYF
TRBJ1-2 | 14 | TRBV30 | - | CAWSLRRRSYGYTF
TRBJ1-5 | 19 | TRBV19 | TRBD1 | CASSIYGQGDGLGNQPQHF
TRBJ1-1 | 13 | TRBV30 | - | CAWRQRTNTEAFF
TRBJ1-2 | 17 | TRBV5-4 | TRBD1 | CASSLGGQTRGVYGYTF
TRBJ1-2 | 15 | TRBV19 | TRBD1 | CASSPRDRGPYGYTF
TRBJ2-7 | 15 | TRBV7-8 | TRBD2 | CASSLEAGGYYEQYF
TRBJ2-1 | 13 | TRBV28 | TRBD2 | CAILGLADNEQFF
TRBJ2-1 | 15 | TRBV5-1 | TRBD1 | CASSFRTGVGNEQFF
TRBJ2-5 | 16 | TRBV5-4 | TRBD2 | CASSLAAGVGQETQYF
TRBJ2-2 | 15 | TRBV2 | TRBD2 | CASSVSSGNTGELFF
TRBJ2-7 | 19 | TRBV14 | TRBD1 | CASSQDSGGQGYVPGEQYF
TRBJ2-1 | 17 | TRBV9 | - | CASSVLALGSSYNEQFF
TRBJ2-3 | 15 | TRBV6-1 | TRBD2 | CASRAGLASTDTQYF
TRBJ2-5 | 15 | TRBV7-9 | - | CASSLWGPPQETQYF
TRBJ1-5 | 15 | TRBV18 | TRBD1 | CASSLGTDENQPQHF
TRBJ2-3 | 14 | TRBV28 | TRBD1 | CASSFPGTGIGQYF
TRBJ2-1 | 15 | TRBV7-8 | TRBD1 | CASSPSVSRDRVKFF
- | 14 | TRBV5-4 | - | CASSLEVGRYEQYF
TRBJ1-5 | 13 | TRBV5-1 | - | CASSLGENQPQHF
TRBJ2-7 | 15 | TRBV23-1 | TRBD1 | CASSLDRGHPYEQYF
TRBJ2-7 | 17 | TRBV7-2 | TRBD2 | CASSSRGTSGRRNEQYF
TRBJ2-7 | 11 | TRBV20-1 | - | CSASGAYEQYF
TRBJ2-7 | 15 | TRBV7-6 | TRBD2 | CASSLVVRGVSEQYF
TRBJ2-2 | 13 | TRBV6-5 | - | CASSRQDTGELFF
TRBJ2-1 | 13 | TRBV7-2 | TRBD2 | CASSFGLANEQFF
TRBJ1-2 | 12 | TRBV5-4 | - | CASSLDSEGYTF
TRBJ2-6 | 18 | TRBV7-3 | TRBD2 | CASSLMGSAGAGANVLTF
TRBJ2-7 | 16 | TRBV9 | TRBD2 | CASSVASSGSSYEQYF
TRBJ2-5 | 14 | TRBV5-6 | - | CASSLDKAVVTQYF
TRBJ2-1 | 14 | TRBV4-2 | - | CASRRQSSYNEQFF